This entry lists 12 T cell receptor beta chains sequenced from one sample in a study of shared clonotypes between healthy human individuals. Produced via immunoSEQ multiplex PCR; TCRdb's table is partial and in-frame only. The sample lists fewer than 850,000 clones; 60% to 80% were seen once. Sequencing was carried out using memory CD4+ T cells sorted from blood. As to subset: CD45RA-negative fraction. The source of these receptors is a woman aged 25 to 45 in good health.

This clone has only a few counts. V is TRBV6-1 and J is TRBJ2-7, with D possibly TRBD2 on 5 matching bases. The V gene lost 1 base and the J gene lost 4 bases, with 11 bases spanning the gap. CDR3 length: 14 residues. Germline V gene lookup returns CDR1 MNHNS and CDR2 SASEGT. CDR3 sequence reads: CASSEVREAYEQYF. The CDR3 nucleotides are TGTGCCAGCAGTGAAGTGAGGGAAGCGTACGAGCAGTACTTC.

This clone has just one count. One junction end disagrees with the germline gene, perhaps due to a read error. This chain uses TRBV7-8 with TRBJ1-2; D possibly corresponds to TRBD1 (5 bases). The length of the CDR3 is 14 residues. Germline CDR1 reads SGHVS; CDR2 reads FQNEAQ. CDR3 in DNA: TGTGCCAGCAGCTTATACGGGGCTAATTATGGCTACACCTTC. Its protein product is CASSLYGANYGYTF.

CDR3 region: CASSWEGATEAFF. CDR3 DNA sequence: TGCGCCAGCAGCTGGGAGGGGGCAACTGAAGCTTTCTTT. The genes are TRBV5-1 and TRBJ1-1; 7 positions agree with TRBD1. V shed 3 bases and J 5 bases; nucleotides not matched to a gene: 4. Per the germline V gene, CDR1 is SGHRS and CDR2 is YFSETQ. The CDR3 extends over 13 amino acids.

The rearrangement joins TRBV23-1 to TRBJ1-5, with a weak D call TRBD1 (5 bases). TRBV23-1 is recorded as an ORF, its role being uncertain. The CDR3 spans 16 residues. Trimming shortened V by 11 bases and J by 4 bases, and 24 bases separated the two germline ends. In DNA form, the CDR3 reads TGCGCCGTCGGCTCCGGGGTGGACACAGCAAATCAGCCCCAGCATTTT. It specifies CAVGSGVDTANQPQHF.

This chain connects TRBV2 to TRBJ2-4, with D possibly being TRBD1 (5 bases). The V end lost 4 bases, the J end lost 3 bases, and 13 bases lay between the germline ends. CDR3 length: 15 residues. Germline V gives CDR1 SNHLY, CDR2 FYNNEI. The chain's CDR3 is CASSAATVLKNIQYF. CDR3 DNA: TGTGCCAGCAGTGCCGCGACAGTCCTCAAAAACATTCAGTACTTC. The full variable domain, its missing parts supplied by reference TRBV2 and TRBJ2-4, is EPEVTQTPSHQVTQMGQEVILRCVPISNHLYFYWYRQILGQKVEFLVSFYNNEISEKSEIFDDQFSVERPDGSNFTLKIRSTKLEDSAMYFCASSAATVLKNIQYFGAGTRLSVL.

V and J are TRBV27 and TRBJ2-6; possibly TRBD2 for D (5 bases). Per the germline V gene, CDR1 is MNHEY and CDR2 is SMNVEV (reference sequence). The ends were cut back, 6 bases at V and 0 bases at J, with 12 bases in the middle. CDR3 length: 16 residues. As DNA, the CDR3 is TGTGCCAGCAGGCCACAAGGGAGCTCTGGGGCCAACGTCCTGACTTTC. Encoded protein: CASRPQGSSGANVLTF.

The CDR3 DNA sequence: TGTGCCAGCAGTGAGAGTACAGATACGCAGTATTTT. It translates to CASSESTDTQYF. The V and J genes are TRBV2 and TRBJ2-3, with unresolved D. CDR3 length equals 12 residues. Germline CDR1 reads SNHLY; CDR2 reads FYNNEI. Between the trimmed V and J ends, which lost 3 bases and 3 bases, there was a span of 4 bases.

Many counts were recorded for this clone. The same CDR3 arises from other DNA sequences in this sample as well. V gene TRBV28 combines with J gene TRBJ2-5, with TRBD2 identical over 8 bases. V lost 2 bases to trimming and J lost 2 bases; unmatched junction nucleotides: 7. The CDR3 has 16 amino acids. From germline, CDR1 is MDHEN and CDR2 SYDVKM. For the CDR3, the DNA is TGTGCCAGCAGTTTAGGATTGGCGGGAGGTCAAGAGACCCAGTACTTC. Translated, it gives CASSLGLAGGQETQYF.

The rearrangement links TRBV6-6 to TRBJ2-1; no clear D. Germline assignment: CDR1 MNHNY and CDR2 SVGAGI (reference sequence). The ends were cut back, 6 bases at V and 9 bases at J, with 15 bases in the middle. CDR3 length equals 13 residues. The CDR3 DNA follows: TGTGCCAGCAGCCCGCGGAGTGTCGGTGAGCAGTTCTTC. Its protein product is CASSPRSVGEQFF.

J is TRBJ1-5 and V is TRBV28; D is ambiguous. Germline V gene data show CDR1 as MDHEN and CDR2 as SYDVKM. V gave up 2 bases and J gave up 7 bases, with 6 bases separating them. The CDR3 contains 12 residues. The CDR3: CASSLIRQPQHF. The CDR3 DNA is TGTGCCAGCAGTTTAATCAGACAGCCCCAGCATTTT.

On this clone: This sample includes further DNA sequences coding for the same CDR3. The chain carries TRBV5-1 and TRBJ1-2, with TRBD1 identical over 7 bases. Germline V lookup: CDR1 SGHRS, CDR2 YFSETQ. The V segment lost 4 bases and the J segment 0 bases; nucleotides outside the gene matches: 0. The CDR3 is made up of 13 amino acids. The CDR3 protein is CASSGTANYGYTF. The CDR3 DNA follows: TGCGCCAGCAGCGGGACAGCTAACTATGGCTACACCTTC.

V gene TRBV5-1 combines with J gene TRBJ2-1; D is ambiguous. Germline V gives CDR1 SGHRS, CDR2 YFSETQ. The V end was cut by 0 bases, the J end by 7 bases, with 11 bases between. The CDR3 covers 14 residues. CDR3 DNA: TGCGCCAGCAGCTTGGCCAACCCGAGGAATGAGCAGTTCTTC. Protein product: CASSLANPRNEQFF.